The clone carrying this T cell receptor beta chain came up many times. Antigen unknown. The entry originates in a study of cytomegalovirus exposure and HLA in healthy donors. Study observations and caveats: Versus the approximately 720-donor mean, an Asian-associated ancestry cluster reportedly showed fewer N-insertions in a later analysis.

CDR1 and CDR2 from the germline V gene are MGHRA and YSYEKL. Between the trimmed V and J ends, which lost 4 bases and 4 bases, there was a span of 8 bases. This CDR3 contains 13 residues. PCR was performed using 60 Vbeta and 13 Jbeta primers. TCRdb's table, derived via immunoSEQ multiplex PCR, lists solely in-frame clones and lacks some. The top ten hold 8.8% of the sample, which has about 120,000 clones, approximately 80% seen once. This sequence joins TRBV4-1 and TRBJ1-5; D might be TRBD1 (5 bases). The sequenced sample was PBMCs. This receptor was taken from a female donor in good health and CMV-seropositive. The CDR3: CASSRNRNQPQHF. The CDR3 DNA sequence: TGCGCCAGCAGCCGGAACAGGAATCAGCCCCAGCATTTT.